A selection of T cell receptor beta chains follows, all from one sample in a study of shared clonotypes between healthy human individuals. TCRdb's table, derived via immunoSEQ multiplex PCR, lists solely in-frame clones and lacks some. The table shows around 750,000 clones, with under 80% occurring only once. Sample: memory CD4+ T cells sorted from blood. The receptors stem from a woman aged 30 to 39 in good health. The CDR3 runs from the conserved cysteine through the conserved F or W. The D gene is left open where the match is weak. Clone size appears in some rows only: once, few, many, or a class for an expanded clone.

few,TRBJ2-5,TRBV7-2,TRBD2,CASSGGTSGSRETQYF,TGTGCCAGCAGTGGTGGGACTAGCGGGAGCCGGGAGACCCAGTACTTC
NA,TRBJ1-1,TRBV11-3,TRBD1,CASSPGGYTEAFF,TGTGCCAGCAGCCCAGGGGGATATACTGAAGCTTTCTTT
NA,TRBJ2-5,TRBV2,NA,CASSWVGETQYF,TGTGCCAGCAGTTGGGTTGGGGAGACCCAGTACTTC
NA,TRBJ2-7,TRBV28,NA,CASSPPNTPYEQYF,TGTGCCAGCAGTCCGCCAAATACCCCCTACGAGCAGTACTTC
NA,TRBJ1-5,TRBV6-1,TRBD1,CASSPQPGGRQPQHF,TGTGCCAGCAGTCCACAACCAGGGGGTCGCCAGCCCCAGCATTTT
NA,TRBJ1-6,TRBV29-1,NA,CSVGGGDNSPLHF,TGCAGCGTTGGTGGAGGGGATAATTCACCCCTCCACTTT
NA,TRBJ2-5,TRBV25-1,TRBD2,CASSKGLADQETQYF,TGTGCCAGCAGTAAGGGACTAGCGGATCAAGAGACCCAGTACTTC
NA,TRBJ2-1,TRBV4-1,NA,CASSQRLWDEQFF,TGCGCCAGCAGCCAAAGATTGTGGGACGAGCAGTTCTTC
NA,TRBJ1-2,TRBV28,NA,CASIPNGGLNYGYTF,TGTGCCAGCATACCCAACGGGGGCCTCAACTATGGCTACACCTTC
NA,TRBJ1-2,TRBV18,NA,CASSPPGVFGYTF,TGTGCCAGCTCACCACCAGGGGTTTTTGGCTACACCTTC
NA,TRBJ2-2,TRBV7-6,NA,CASSPGPVGELFF,TGTGCCAGCAGCCCTGGGCCGGTCGGGGAGCTGTTTTTT
many,TRBJ1-3,TRBV19,NA,CASTEYVSGNTIYF,TGTGCCAGTACCGAATACGTCTCTGGAAACACCATATATTTT
NA,TRBJ2-7,TRBV6-5,TRBD1,CASSPGQRYEQYF,TGTGCCAGCAGCCCGGGACAGAGATACGAGCAGTACTTC
NA,TRBJ2-5,TRBV7-6,NA,CASSLGLGTALGETQYF,TGTGCCAGCAGCTTAGGATTGGGGACCGCACTGGGGGAGACCCAGTACTTC
NA,TRBJ1-3,TRBV10-3,TRBD1,CAISPRDRVENTIYF,TGTGCCATCAGTCCCCGGGACAGGGTTGAGAACACCATATATTTT
NA,TRBJ1-2,TRBV5-1,TRBD1,CASSSDRVGRGYTF,TGCGCCAGCAGCTCGGACAGGGTTGGTAGAGGCTACACCTTC
once,TRBJ2-7,TRBV7-2,TRBD2,CASSLVGGRTSGYVQYF,TGTGCCAGCAGCTTAGTAGGGGGTAGGACTAGCGGATATGTGCAGTACTTC
NA,TRBJ1-3,TRBV6-4,TRBD1,CASSEGQDSGNTIYF,TGTGCCAGCAGTGAAGGACAGGACTCCGGAAACACCATATATTTT
NA,TRBJ1-5,TRBV28,NA,CASRGPGEISNQPQHF,TGTGCCAGCAGGGGACCGGGTGAGATTAGCAATCAGCCCCAGCATTTT
NA,TRBJ2-7,TRBV5-1,TRBD2,CASTPLAGGNEQYF,TGCGCCAGCACGCCGTTAGCGGGAGGCAACGAGCAGTACTTC
few,TRBJ2-5,TRBV7-8,NA,CASSYLWDQYF,TGTGCCAGCAGCTACCTCTGGGACCAGTACTTC
NA,TRBJ2-3,TRBV5-1,NA,CASSLARDTQYF,TGCGCCAGCAGCTTGGCACGAGATACGCAGTATTTT
NA,TRBJ1-2,TRBV19,TRBD1,CASTKSGGGYGYTF,TGTGCCAGTACCAAATCAGGGGGCGGCTATGGCTACACCTTC
NA,TRBJ1-2,TRBV28,TRBD1,CASSGSGTGVGYTF,TGTGCCAGCAGTGGTTCCGGGACAGGGGTGGGCTACACCTTC
NA,TRBJ1-2,TRBV6-5,NA,CASSYSRTDHNYGYTF,TGTGCCAGCAGTTACTCCAGGACAGACCATAACTATGGCTACACCTTC
NA,TRBJ2-2,TRBV19,TRBD2,CASSQTSAYTGELFF,TGTGCCAGTAGCCAGACTAGCGCCTACACCGGGGAGCTGTTTTTT
NA,TRBJ2-7,TRBV27,NA,CASSLSYGTPYEQYF,TGTGCCAGCAGTTTATCTTACGGGACTCCCTACGAGCAGTACTTC
NA,TRBJ1-5,TRBV7-8,TRBD1,CASSSRQGRLYSNQPQHF,TGTGCCAGCAGCTCCAGACAGGGGCGCCTTTATAGCAATCAGCCCCAGCATTTT
NA,TRBJ2-7,TRBV4-1,TRBD2,CASSQGPSQLAQGSYEQYF,TGCGCCAGCAGCCAAGGCCCCAGTCAACTAGCGCAAGGCTCCTACGAGCAGTACTTC
NA,TRBJ1-1,TRBV7-9,NA,CASSLLTEAFF,TGTGCCAGCAGCTTACTCACTGAAGCTTTCTTT
NA,TRBJ1-1,TRBV18,NA,CASSPHIGDGNTEAFF,TGTGCCAGCTCACCGCATATAGGGGATGGGAACACTGAAGCTTTCTTT
NA,TRBJ1-5,TRBV19,TRBD1,CASGGQRQGVFSNQPQHF,TGTGCCAGCGGGGGTCAAAGACAGGGGGTTTTTAGCAATCAGCCCCAGCATTTT
NA,TRBJ2-7,TRBV18,TRBD1,CASSPSTGGEKRGGEQYF,TGTGCCAGCTCACCCTCGACAGGGGGCGAGAAACGCGGAGGCGAGCAGTACTTC
NA,TRBJ1-5,TRBV6-4,NA,CASSGSVGGPQHF,TGTGCCAGCAGCGGGTCCGTAGGAGGGCCCCAGCATTTT
NA,TRBJ2-5,TRBV19,TRBD2,CASSTSGRTGETQYF,TGTGCCAGTAGTACTAGCGGGAGGACCGGAGAGACCCAGTACTTC
few,TRBJ1-4,TRBV5-1,NA,CASSQGREKLFF,TGCGCCAGCAGCCAGGGACGGGAAAAACTGTTTTTT
NA,TRBJ2-1,TRBV10-3,TRBD2,CAISPSSSGKSYNEQFF,TGTGCCATCAGTCCATCCTCTAGCGGGAAGAGCTACAATGAGCAGTTCTTC
NA,TRBJ2-1,TRBV11-2,TRBD2,CASSLVGSGRSQFF,TGTGCCAGCAGCTTAGTAGGTAGCGGGAGAAGCCAGTTCTTC
NA,TRBJ2-5,TRBV5-1,TRBD2,CASSALAGGPETQYF,TGCGCCAGCAGCGCACTAGCGGGAGGACCCGAGACCCAGTACTTC
NA,TRBJ2-1,TRBV19,NA,CASGSKRDEQFF,TGTGCTTCGGGCTCGAAGAGGGATGAGCAGTTCTTC
few,TRBJ1-5,TRBV6-1,NA,CASSEQGSNQPQHF,TGTGCCAGCAGTGAACAAGGTAGCAATCAGCCCCAGCATTTT
once,TRBJ2-2,TRBV6-4,TRBD2,CASSDSTSGSGELFF,TGTGCCAGCAGTGACTCGACTAGCGGGAGCGGGGAGCTGTTTTTT
few,TRBJ2-2,TRBV5-1,NA,CASREQGTGELFF,TGCGCCAGCAGGGAGCAGGGGACCGGGGAGCTGTTTTTT
NA,TRBJ2-3,TRBV30,TRBD2,CAWSVPGLAASTDTQYF,TGTGCCTGGAGTGTACCGGGACTAGCAGCTAGCACAGATACGCAGTATTTT
NA,TRBJ2-3,TRBV11-2,TRBD2,CASSLEVLAGPKTQYF,TGTGCCAGCAGCCTGGAGGTGCTAGCGGGACCAAAAACGCAGTATTTT
NA,TRBJ2-7,TRBV5-1,TRBD2,CASSLAAGGPGGTYEQYF,TGCGCCAGCAGCTTGGCCGCCGGGGGACCGGGAGGGACTTACGAGCAGTACTTC
few,TRBJ1-2,TRBV9,NA,CASSDVTGFYGYTF,TGTGCCAGCAGCGATGTTACAGGGTTCTATGGCTACACCTTC
NA,TRBJ2-3,TRBV28,NA,CASKGETDTQYF,TGTGCCAGCAAAGGAGAAACAGATACGCAGTATTTT
NA,TRBJ1-1,TRBV28,TRBD1,CASSRQGWNTEAFF,TGTGCCAGCAGTCGACAGGGGTGGAACACTGAAGCTTTCTTT
NA,TRBJ2-5,TRBV9,NA,CASSPNVGETQYF,TGTGCCAGCAGCCCAAACGTGGGGGAGACCCAGTACTTC
NA,TRBJ1-5,TRBV19,NA,CASRQNNGQILSNQPQHF,TGTGCCAGTAGACAAAACAACGGACAGATCCTTAGCAATCAGCCCCAGCATTTT
few,TRBJ1-5,TRBV10-3,TRBD1,CAISDRGLDQPQHF,TGTGCCATCTCCGACAGGGGATTAGATCAGCCCCAGCATTTT
NA,TRBJ1-5,TRBV2,NA,CASSPSGGAFGQPQHF,TGTGCCAGCAGCCCAAGCGGGGGGGCCTTCGGTCAGCCCCAGCATTTT
NA,TRBJ2-7,TRBV11-2,NA,CASSPRPSPFSPLSYEQYF,TGTGCCAGCAGCCCCCGTCCCAGTCCTTTTAGCCCCCTCTCCTACGAGCAGTACTTC
NA,TRBJ2-7,TRBV2,TRBD1,CASSHGTGDRYEQYF,TGTGCCAGCAGTCACGGGACAGGGGATAGGTACGAGCAGTACTTC
NA,TRBJ1-3,TRBV4-1,TRBD1,CASSQVPLGQGVGNTIYF,TGCGCCAGCAGCCAGGTACCACTGGGACAGGGAGTTGGAAACACCATATATTTT
NA,TRBJ2-5,TRBV27,TRBD2,CASSFHGLAGGADQETQYF,TGTGCCAGCAGTTTCCATGGACTAGCGGGAGGAGCGGACCAAGAGACCCAGTACTTC
NA,TRBJ2-5,TRBV7-6,TRBD2,CASSLRLAGGMEETQYF,TGTGCCAGCAGCCTGCGACTAGCGGGAGGGATGGAGGAGACCCAGTACTTC
NA,TRBJ1-3,TRBV29-1,NA,CSVAISGNTIYF,TGCAGCGTTGCTATCTCTGGAAACACCATATATTTT